Detailed here is one T cell receptor (beta chain). Its antigen remains unknown. The record originates from a study of cytomegalovirus exposure and HLA in healthy donors. At the level of the study: Genotyping of about 400 donors showed that roughly 80% belonged to the Caucasian-associated ancestry cluster. Regarding the study as a whole: Evidence from a later analysis indicated that most CMV-associated TCR beta chains looked HLA-restricted. While the bulk of TCR sequences proved rare, some public TCRs turned up in many donors. Presence/absence analyses supposed approximately even sequencing depth among donors.

The CDR3 covers 10 residues. Germline V gene data show CDR1 as SQVTM and CDR2 as ANQGSEA. The ends were cut back, 6 bases at V and 5 bases at J, with 7 bases in the middle. Primers for the PCR totalled 60 Vbeta and 13 Jbeta. TCRdb's copy holds only in-frame clones and misses some; the assay was immunoSEQ multiplex PCR. The sample holds over 200,000 clones, about 75% seen once. The source is a male donor in good health and CMV-seronegative. The V call is TRBV29-1, the J call TRBJ1-2; D may be TRBD1 (5 bases). The sequencing input was PBMCs. The CDR3 region has the DNA TGCAGCGTCCGACAGTATGGCTACACCTTC. Its protein product is CSVRQYGYTF.